Described below is a single T cell receptor (beta chain) sequence and its context. This record belongs to a study of cytomegalovirus exposure and HLA in healthy donors. Study as a whole: Samples from HLA-typed donors yielded approximately 88 million unique TCRs in an early data release.

Primers: 60 Vbeta forward and 13 Jbeta reverse. Generated by immunoSEQ multiplex PCR, the TCRdb table keeps only in-frame clones and is missing some. The sample holds some 110,000 clones, about 80% seen once. The sequence was obtained from a man aged 60 to 69 in good health and CMV-seropositive. The sample consisted of PBMCs.

CDR3 sequence: CASSPTGVGTDTQYF. As DNA, the CDR3 is TGTGCCAGCAGTCCAACAGGGGTCGGGACAGATACGCAGTATTTT. V and J are TRBV6-1 and TRBJ2-3, with 7 bases aligning to TRBD1. CDR1 and CDR2 from the germline V gene are MNHNS and SASEGT. Losses at the gene ends were 5 bases for V and 3 bases for J; bases not matched to a gene: 8. This CDR3 spans 15 amino acids.